The T cell receptor beta chain described here comes from a study of T-cell reconstitution after alpha-beta-depleted transplantation in children. The authors prepared the TCRbeta library with unique molecular identifiers. Via MiXCR, TCRdb re-called the PCR reads, giving one row per CDR3 protein. Among roughly 590,000 distinct CDR3 sequences listed, 15% to 20% were seen once. From germline, CDR1 is SGHRS and CDR2 YFSETQ. This CDR3 comprises 15 residues. Trimming took 4 bases from V and 6 from J; bases not matched to a gene: 11. This clonotype has only a few counts. This clonotype originated in a human donor who donated a stem cell graft to a child with acute myeloid leukemia. The chain uses TRBV5-1 and TRBJ2-3; TRBD1 agrees at 7 bases. This sample comprised PBMCs from the stem cell graft donor, obtained from the stem cell graft. This CDR3 is CASSTGQFISDTQYF. The CDR3 coding sequence is TGCGCCAGCAGCACGGGACAGTTTATCTCGGATACGCAGTATTTT. The complete variable domain, with remaining parts taken from reference TRBV5-1 and TRBJ2-3, reads KAGVTQTPRYLIKTRGQQVTLSCSPISGHRSVSWYQQTPGQGLQFLFEYFSETQRNKGNFPGRFSGRQFSNSRSEMNVSTLELGDSALYLCASSTGQFISDTQYFGPGTRLTVL.